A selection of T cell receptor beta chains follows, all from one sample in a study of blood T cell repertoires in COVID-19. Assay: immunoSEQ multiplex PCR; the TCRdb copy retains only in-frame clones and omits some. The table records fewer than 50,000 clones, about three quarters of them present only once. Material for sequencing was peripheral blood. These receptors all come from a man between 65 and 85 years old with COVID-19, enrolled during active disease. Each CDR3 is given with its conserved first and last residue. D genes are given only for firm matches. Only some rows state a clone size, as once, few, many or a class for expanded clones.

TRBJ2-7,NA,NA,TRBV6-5,TGTGCCAGCAGTTACTCTTACGGGGGAGGCTACGAGCAGTACTTC,CASSYSYGGGYEQYF
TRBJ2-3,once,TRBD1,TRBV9,TGTGCCAGCAGCGTAGGGGCAGGGGGCTCAGATACGCAGTATTTT,CASSVGAGGSDTQYF
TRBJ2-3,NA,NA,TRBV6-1,TGTGCCAGCAGTGAAGCGCGTTCTAGCGCAAGCACAGATACGCAGTATTTT,CASSEARSSASTDTQYF
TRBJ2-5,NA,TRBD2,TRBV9,TGTGCCAGCAGCGTAGGCGGGGGGGGCGGTGTGGACCAGTACTTC,CASSVGGGGGVDQYF
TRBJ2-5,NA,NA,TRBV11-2,TGTGCCAGCATGTGGACAATAGGTGCGGAGACCCAGTACTTC,CASMWTIGAETQYF
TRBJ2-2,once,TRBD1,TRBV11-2,TGTGCCAGCAGCTTAGATCACGAGGGGGCCGCCCACACCGGGGAGCTGTTTTTT,CASSLDHEGAAHTGELFF
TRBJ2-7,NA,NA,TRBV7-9,TGTGCCAGCAGCCACAGGGTAACCTACGAGCAGTACTTC,CASSHRVTYEQYF
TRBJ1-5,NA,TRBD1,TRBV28,TGTGCCAGCAGTCTGACAGGGTTGGAGCAGCCCCAGCATTTT,CASSLTGLEQPQHF
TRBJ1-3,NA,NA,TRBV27,TGTGCCAGCAGTACTATAACCCCAGTGCAGACCTCTGGAAACACCATATATTTT,CASSTITPVQTSGNTIYF
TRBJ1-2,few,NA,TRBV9,TGTGCCAGCAGCCCGCGCTCGGGGGGGAGCCCCTATGGCTACACCTTC,CASSPRSGGSPYGYTF
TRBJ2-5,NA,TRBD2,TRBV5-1,TGCGCCAGCAGCCCCGGGACTAATCAAGAGACCCAGTACTTC,CASSPGTNQETQYF
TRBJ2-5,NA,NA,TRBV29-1,TGCAGCGTTGGTTCCAGTCCAGAGACCCAGTACTTC,CSVGSSPETQYF
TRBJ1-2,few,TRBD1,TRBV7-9,TGTGCCAGCTCAAGGGGGCTCGGGTATGGCTACACCTTC,CASSRGLGYGYTF
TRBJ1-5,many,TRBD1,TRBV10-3,TGTGCCATCAGTGAGTCGGGACAGGGGTCCAATCAGCCCCAGCATTTT,CAISESGQGSNQPQHF
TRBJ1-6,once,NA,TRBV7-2,TGTGCCAGCAGCTCTCCAAGACAAAGGGGAAATTCACCCCTCCACTTT,CASSSPRQRGNSPLHF
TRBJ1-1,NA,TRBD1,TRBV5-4,TGTGCCAGCAGCTTGCCAGGGGGCAGAAGGAACACTGAAGCTTTCTTT,CASSLPGGRRNTEAFF
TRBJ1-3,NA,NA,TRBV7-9,TGTGCCAGCAGCTTAGCGCTTGGCACAGGGGGAAACACCATATATTTT,CASSLALGTGGNTIYF
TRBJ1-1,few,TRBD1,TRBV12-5,TGTGCTAGTGGTTTGAGCCCGGGACAGCGGAACTACATGAACACTGAAGCTTTCTTT,CASGLSPGQRNYMNTEAFF
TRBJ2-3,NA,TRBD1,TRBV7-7,TGTGCCAGCAGCTCCAGGGGGCCAGATACGCAGTATTTT,CASSSRGPDTQYF
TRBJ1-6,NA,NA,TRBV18,TGTGCCAGCTCACCAAACAGTAATTCACCCCTCCACTTT,CASSPNSNSPLHF
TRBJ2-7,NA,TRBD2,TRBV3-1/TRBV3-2,TGTGCCAGCAGCCAAGCAGCGGGAGGGTTCTACGAGCAGTACTTC,CASSQAAGGFYEQYF
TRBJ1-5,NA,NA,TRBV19,TGTGCCAGTAGTATCTCGGACACACATCAGCCCCAGCATTTT,CASSISDTHQPQHF
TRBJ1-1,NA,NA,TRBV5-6,TGTGCCAGCAGCTCAGCAAGGGACGCGGGGGCTTTCTTT,CASSSARDAGAFF
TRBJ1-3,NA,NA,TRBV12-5,TGTGCTAGTGCCAACAGGGTTAGCTCTGGAAACACCATATATTTT,CASANRVSSGNTIYF
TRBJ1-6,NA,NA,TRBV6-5,TGTGCCAGCAGTTTCACCGACAGGCTTTCACCCCTCCACTTT,CASSFTDRLSPLHF
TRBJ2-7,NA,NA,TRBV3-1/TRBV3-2,TGTGCCAGCAGCCACCGGGACTTTCTTCTCGAGCAGTACTTC,CASSHRDFLLEQYF
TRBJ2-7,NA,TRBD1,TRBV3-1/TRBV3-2,TGTGCCAGCAGCCAATCAAGGACAGGGATTGGCGAGCAGTACTTC,CASSQSRTGIGEQYF
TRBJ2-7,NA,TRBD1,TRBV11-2,TGTGCCAGCAGCTTGGGACAGGCCACCTTCGAGCAGTACTTC,CASSLGQATFEQYF
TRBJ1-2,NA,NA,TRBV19,TGTGCCAGTAGTATAAACGCTGGGGCAGGGTATGGCTACACCTTC,CASSINAGAGYGYTF
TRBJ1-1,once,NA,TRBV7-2,TGTGCCAGCAGCTTATATCGTGGAGGTGGGGACATGAACACTGAAGCTTTCTTT,CASSLYRGGGDMNTEAFF
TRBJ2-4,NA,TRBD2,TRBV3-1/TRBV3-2,TGTGCCAGCAGTCCCCGACGGGGGGGGAGGGTGGACATTCAGTACTTC,CASSPRRGGRVDIQYF
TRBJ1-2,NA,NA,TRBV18,TGTGCCAGCTCACTCGACAGGATGAGCGGCTACACCTTC,CASSLDRMSGYTF
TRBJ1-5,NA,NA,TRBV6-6,TGTGCCAGCAGTTATCAGAATAGCAATCAGCCCCAGCATTTT,CASSYQNSNQPQHF
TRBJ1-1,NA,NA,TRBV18,TGTGCCAGTTTTATAGACAGCCCCTACACTGAAGCTTTCTTT,CASFIDSPYTEAFF
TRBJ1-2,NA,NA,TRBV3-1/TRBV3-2,TGTGCCAGCAGCCAAGTAGAGCGGGAAGGCTACACCTTC,CASSQVEREGYTF
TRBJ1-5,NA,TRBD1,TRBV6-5,TGTGCCAGCACCAAGTCGACAGGGATTCAGCCCCAGCATTTT,CASTKSTGIQPQHF
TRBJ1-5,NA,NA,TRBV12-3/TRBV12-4,TGTGCCAGCAGCTCTAAGCCCTCTCAGCCCCAGCATTTT,CASSSKPSQPQHF
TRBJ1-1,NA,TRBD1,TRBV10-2,TGCGCCAGCGGAAGACAGGGCGGCACTGAAGCTTTCTTT,CASGRQGGTEAFF
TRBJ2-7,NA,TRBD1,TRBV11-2,TGTGCCAGCAGCTTGGTGACAGGGGGGGCGGGCGAGCAGTACTTC,CASSLVTGGAGEQYF
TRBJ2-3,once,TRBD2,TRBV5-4,TGTGCCAGCAGCTCGACTAGCCGGGATACGCAGTATTTT,CASSSTSRDTQYF
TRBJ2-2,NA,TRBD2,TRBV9,TGTGCCAGCAGCGTGGCTAGCGGGAGATCGGGGGAGCTGTTTTTT,CASSVASGRSGELFF
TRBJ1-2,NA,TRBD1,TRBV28,TGTGCCAGCAGACGGACAGGGGCCAACTATGGCTACACCTTC,CASRRTGANYGYTF
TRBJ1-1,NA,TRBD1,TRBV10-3,TGTGCCATCACCGGGACAGGGGAGGCTGAAGCTTTCTTT,CAITGTGEAEAFF
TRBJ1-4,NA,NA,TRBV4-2,TGTGCCAGCAGCCAAGATTTGACAGGCTCGAATGAAAAACTGTTTTTT,CASSQDLTGSNEKLFF
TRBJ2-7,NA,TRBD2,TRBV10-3,TGTGCCATCAGTAGGACTAGCGTCAACGAGCAGTACTTC,CAISRTSVNEQYF
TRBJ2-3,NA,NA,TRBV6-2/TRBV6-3,TGTGCCAGCAGTTACTTTTCTGGGACTCAGTATTTT,CASSYFSGTQYF
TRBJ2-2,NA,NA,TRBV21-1,TGTGCCAGCAGCACTCCGGGACAGGGAAGCACCGGGGAGCTGTTTTTT,CASSTPGQGSTGELFF
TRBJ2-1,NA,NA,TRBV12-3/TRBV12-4,TGTGCCAGCAGTTTAGGGGCGGAGCAGTTCTTC,CASSLGAEQFF